Ten or more counts support the clone carrying this TCR beta chain. Its specificity is unknown. This CDR3 contains 14 residues. Trimming shortened V by 5 bases and J by 1 base, and 11 bases separated the two germline ends. The record originates from a study of T cell repertoires in cytomegalovirus infection. Looking at the study overall: Matching HLA type and CMV infection were both indicated by public TCR beta signatures. Findings and limits, study-wide: The study found HLA-C-restricted CMV-specific TCR beta clonotypes dominating the ex vivo response. Summed frequency of shared TCR beta families picked out CMV carriers who also had the relevant HLA.

Each CDR3 protein gets one entry after TCRdb re-called the reads with MiXCR. Altogether about 460,000 distinct CDR3 sequences are present, about 11% being singletons, with the ten largest covering roughly 10%. This chain joins TRBV12-3 or TRBV12-4 and TRBJ1-1; D may be TRBD1 (6 bases). This TCR derives from a human donor in good health (CMV status not recorded). Some clones in this sample may be carry-over from other donors' samples. Material for sequencing was PBMCs. The CDR3 region has the DNA TGTGCCAGCAGTCCCCCGGGGGCGAACACTGAAGCTTTCTTT. Translation gives CASSPPGANTEAFF.